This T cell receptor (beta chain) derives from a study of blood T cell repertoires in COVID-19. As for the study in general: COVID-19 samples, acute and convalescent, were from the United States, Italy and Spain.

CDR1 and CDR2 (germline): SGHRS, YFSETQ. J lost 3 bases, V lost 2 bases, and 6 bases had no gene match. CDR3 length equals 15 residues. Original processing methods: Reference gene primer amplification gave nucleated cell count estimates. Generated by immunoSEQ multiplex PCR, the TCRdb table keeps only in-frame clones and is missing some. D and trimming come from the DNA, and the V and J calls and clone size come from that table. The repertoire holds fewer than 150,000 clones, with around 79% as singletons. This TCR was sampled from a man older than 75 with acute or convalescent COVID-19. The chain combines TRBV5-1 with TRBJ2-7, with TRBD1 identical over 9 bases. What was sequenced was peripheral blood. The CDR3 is CASSLGMGQGYEQYF. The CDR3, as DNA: TGCGCCAGCAGCTTAGGTATGGGACAGGGCTACGAGCAGTACTTC.